This TCR beta chain originates from a study of T cell responses to AZD1222 COVID-19 vaccine. Findings and caveats of the study: Regions left unmutated in variants are reportedly the target of nearly half of spike-specific TCRs.

As regards this clone: The antigen remains undetermined.

V shed 1 base and J shed 7 bases, with 4 bases lying between them. The CDR3 is 12 amino acids. Germline CDR1 and CDR2: SGHVS and FQNEAQ. Profiled with immunoSEQ multiplex PCR; TCRdb holds only in-frame clones, not every one. The profile shows about 130,000 clones, 70% to 90% of them singletons. This rearrangement joins TRBV7-8 to TRBJ2-2; D call uncertain. The TCR was taken from an adult in good health. Sequencing was performed on peripheral blood, taken on day 0 of AZD1222 vaccination. As DNA, the CDR3 is TGTGCCAGCAGCTTAGGAAGCGGGGAGCTGTTTTTT. Protein sequence: CASSLGSGELFF.